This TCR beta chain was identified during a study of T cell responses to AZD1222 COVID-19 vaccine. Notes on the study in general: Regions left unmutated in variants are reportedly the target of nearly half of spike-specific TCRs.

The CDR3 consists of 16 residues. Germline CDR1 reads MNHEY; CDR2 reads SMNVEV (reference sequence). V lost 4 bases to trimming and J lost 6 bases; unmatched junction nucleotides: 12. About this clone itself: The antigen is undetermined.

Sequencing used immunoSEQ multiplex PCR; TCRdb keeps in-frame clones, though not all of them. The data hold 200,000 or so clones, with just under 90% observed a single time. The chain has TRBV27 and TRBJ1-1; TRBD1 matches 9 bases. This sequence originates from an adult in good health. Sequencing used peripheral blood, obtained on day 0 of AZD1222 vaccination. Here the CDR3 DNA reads TGTGCCAGCAGTTCCCAGACAGGGGGAGGGCACTCTGAAGCTTTCTTT. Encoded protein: CASSSQTGGGHSEAFF.